The rows below give T cell receptor beta chains drawn from one sample of a study of CD8 T cells in ankylosing spondylitis. From the 5' RACE reads, TCRdb called clonotypes with MiXCR, one entry per CDR3 protein. The table includes 250,000 to 400,000 distinct CDR3 sequences, 11% detected once. Sequencing was performed on blood, either unsorted or a sorted T cell fraction (not recorded which). These receptors were collected from a female donor with ankylosing spondylitis or in good health (not recorded which). The CDR3 runs from the conserved cysteine through the conserved F or W. The D gene is left open where the match is weak. Rows give clone size only sometimes, using once, few, many, or a class for an expanded clone.

DNA: TGTGCCAGCAATAGGGGGACTGGAAACACCATATATTTT
CDR3: CASNRGTGNTIYF
V: TRBV7-9
J: TRBJ1-3
D: NA
size: many

DNA: TGTGCCATCAGAAATCAGGGGGCTCATAATGAGCAGTTCTTC
CDR3: CAIRNQGAHNEQFF
V: TRBV10-3
J: TRBJ2-1
D: TRBD1
size: many

DNA: TGCGCCAGCAGTGATTCCCAGGGTTTGAACACAGATACGCAGTATTTT
CDR3: CASSDSQGLNTDTQYF
V: TRBV10-1
J: TRBJ2-3
D: NA
size: few

DNA: TGTGCCAGCAGCGCTCCAAGGGTAGGGGCTAACGGGAACAATGAGCAGTTCTTC
CDR3: CASSAPRVGANGNNEQFF
V: TRBV11-1
J: TRBJ2-1
D: NA
size: NA

DNA: TGTGCCAGCAGGGTCCGGGACAGCTCCTACAATGAGCAGTTCTTC
CDR3: CASRVRDSSYNEQFF
V: TRBV5-6
J: TRBJ2-1
D: TRBD1
size: few

DNA: TGCGCCAGCAGCTTGGACGGGTTTGAGCAAGAGACCCAGTACTTC
CDR3: CASSLDGFEQETQYF
V: TRBV5-1
J: TRBJ2-5
D: NA
size: many

DNA: TGCGCCAGCAGCTTGGAACCGGGACGGACCTACGAGCAGTACTTC
CDR3: CASSLEPGRTYEQYF
V: TRBV5-1
J: TRBJ2-7
D: NA
size: NA

DNA: TGTGCCAGCAGCTTGACAGCCATGAACACTGAAGCTTTCTTT
CDR3: CASSLTAMNTEAFF
V: TRBV13
J: TRBJ1-1
D: NA
size: many

DNA: TGCAGTGCTAGAAAGGGGATCGATGGCTACACCTTC
CDR3: CSARKGIDGYTF
V: TRBV20-1
J: TRBJ1-2
D: NA
size: NA

DNA: TGTGCCAGCAGCTTTGGGCCCCACAGATTAATCTCCTACGAGCAGTACTTC
CDR3: CASSFGPHRLISYEQYF
V: TRBV12-1
J: TRBJ2-7
D: NA
size: NA

DNA: TGCAGGCCGGGGGGGGTAGCGGGAGAAAGAGTAAATGAGCAGTTCTTC
CDR3: CRPGGVAGERVNEQFF
V: TRBV20-1
J: TRBJ2-1
D: TRBD2
size: many

DNA: TGCGCCAGCAGCCCCCTGGACAGGGGGCCAAACGAGCAGTACTTC
CDR3: CASSPLDRGPNEQYF
V: TRBV5-1
J: TRBJ2-7
D: TRBD1
size: few

DNA: TGTGCCACCAGCAGAGGTGGTTCGGGGGGGATCCACTATGGCTACACCTTC
CDR3: CATSRGGSGGIHYGYTF
V: TRBV15
J: TRBJ1-2
D: NA
size: NA

DNA: TGCAGTGCTTTGACTAGCGGGAGGGCCTTAAGCGGTGAGCAGTTCTTC
CDR3: CSALTSGRALSGEQFF
V: TRBV20-1
J: TRBJ2-1
D: TRBD2
size: many

DNA: TGCAGTGCTAGGCCGGGACAGCTCCCCTACGAGCAGTACTTC
CDR3: CSARPGQLPYEQYF
V: TRBV20-1
J: TRBJ2-7
D: TRBD1
size: few

DNA: TGTGCCAGCAGCCTAGTTCCCCTCTACAATGAGCAGTTCTTC
CDR3: CASSLVPLYNEQFF
V: TRBV28
J: TRBJ2-1
D: NA
size: many

DNA: TGCAGTGCTAGAGATCTTATCGGACGGGTTACCTACGAGCAGTACTTC
CDR3: CSARDLIGRVTYEQYF
V: TRBV20-1
J: TRBJ2-7
D: NA
size: many

DNA: TGCAGTGCTAGCGACAGCTATAATTCACCCCTCCACTTT
CDR3: CSASDSYNSPLHF
V: TRBV20-1
J: TRBJ1-6
D: NA
size: many

DNA: TGTGCCAGCTCACCTCGACAGGGAGACCACAATGAGCAGTTCTTC
CDR3: CASSPRQGDHNEQFF
V: TRBV18
J: TRBJ2-1
D: TRBD1
size: NA

DNA: TGTGCCAGCAGCCAAAGTAGGGGCAGGGCCAATGAGCAGTTCTTC
CDR3: CASSQSRGRANEQFF
V: TRBV3-1
J: TRBJ2-1
D: NA
size: NA

DNA: TGCAGTGCAGAGGGACTAGCGGGAGTCAGGGGTAGCACAGATACGCAGCATTTT
CDR3: CSAEGLAGVRGSTDTQHF
V: TRBV20-1
J: TRBJ1-5
D: NA
size: NA

DNA: TGCAGTGCTAGAGATCGGGGCGGGGGGCTCTCGGAGCAGTTCTTC
CDR3: CSARDRGGGLSEQFF
V: TRBV20-1
J: TRBJ2-1
D: TRBD2
size: few

DNA: TGCGCCAGCAGCGGTACAGGGGGCTCCTACAATGAGCAGTTCTTC
CDR3: CASSGTGGSYNEQFF
V: TRBV5-1
J: TRBJ2-1
D: TRBD1
size: many

DNA: TGTGCCAGCAGCCCCCAGGTAGGGGGAGCTAGGTTTACGCAGTATTTT
CDR3: CASSPQVGGARFTQYF
V: TRBV7-8
J: TRBJ2-3
D: NA
size: NA

DNA: TGTGCCACCAGCAGAGATCTGAAAGGAGGGACTGAAGCTTTCTTT
CDR3: CATSRDLKGGTEAFF
V: TRBV15
J: TRBJ1-1
D: NA
size: many

DNA: TGTGCCAGCTCACCGACAGGGGTTGAAGCTTTCTTT
CDR3: CASSPTGVEAFF
V: TRBV18
J: TRBJ1-1
D: TRBD1
size: few

DNA: TGTGCCAGCACCTCCTCGGGTAGCGGCTACGAGCAGTACTTC
CDR3: CASTSSGSGYEQYF
V: TRBV12-3/TRBV12-4
J: TRBJ2-7
D: NA
size: few

DNA: TGCAGTGCTAGAGCGGCTAGCGGGGGAACATACGAGCAGTACTTC
CDR3: CSARAASGGTYEQYF
V: TRBV20-1
J: TRBJ2-7
D: TRBD2
size: many

DNA: TGTGCTAGTGGTTTGGGGACAGGGGGCACGAGCACAGATACGCAGTATTTT
CDR3: CASGLGTGGTSTDTQYF
V: TRBV12-5
J: TRBJ2-3
D: TRBD1
size: NA

DNA: TGTGCCAGCAGCTTCCGGGACACTGAAGCTTTCTTT
CDR3: CASSFRDTEAFF
V: TRBV7-8
J: TRBJ1-1
D: NA
size: many

DNA: TGCGCCAGCAGCCAGGACCTCCACTATGGCTACACCTTC
CDR3: CASSQDLHYGYTF
V: TRBV5-1
J: TRBJ1-2
D: NA
size: many

DNA: TGTGCCAGCAGCCCGGGGGTAGGGGAAAAACTGTTTTTT
CDR3: CASSPGVGEKLFF
V: TRBV11-2
J: TRBJ1-4
D: NA
size: few

DNA: TGTGCCACCAGCAGTACCTCGGACGTACACAATGAGCAGTTCTTC
CDR3: CATSSTSDVHNEQFF
V: TRBV15
J: TRBJ2-1
D: NA
size: many

DNA: TGCGCCAGCAGCTCAGAGGACTGGAGGTCCGGGGCCAACGTCCTGACTTTC
CDR3: CASSSEDWRSGANVLTF
V: TRBV5-1
J: TRBJ2-6
D: NA
size: few

DNA: TGTGCCAGCAGCTTATTGCTCGGCTACACCTTC
CDR3: CASSLLLGYTF
V: TRBV7-9
J: TRBJ1-2
D: NA
size: few

DNA: TGCGCCAGCAGCTTGAACGGAGACTCCTACGAGCAGTACTTC
CDR3: CASSLNGDSYEQYF
V: TRBV5-1
J: TRBJ2-7
D: NA
size: many

DNA: TGTGCCAGCAGTGTGCAGGGATCGGATGGCTACACCTTC
CDR3: CASSVQGSDGYTF
V: TRBV6-1
J: TRBJ1-2
D: NA
size: few

DNA: TGTGCCAGCAGACGGTGGGTTCTAGCGGGACGAACTCCCTACAATGAGCAGTTCTTC
CDR3: CASRRWVLAGRTPYNEQFF
V: TRBV27
J: TRBJ2-1
D: TRBD2
size: many

DNA: TGTGCCATCAGTGAGTCCGGCTCCTACAATGAGCAGTTCTTC
CDR3: CAISESGSYNEQFF
V: TRBV10-3
J: TRBJ2-1
D: NA
size: many

DNA: TGTGCCATCAGTGTACTAGCGGGGGTGAAGAATGAGCAGTTCTTC
CDR3: CAISVLAGVKNEQFF
V: TRBV10-3
J: TRBJ2-1
D: TRBD2
size: few

DNA: TGTGCCATCAGTGACAGGGGAGCTAACTATGGCTACACCTTC
CDR3: CAISDRGANYGYTF
V: TRBV10-3
J: TRBJ1-2
D: NA
size: many

DNA: TGTGCCAGCAGCTTAACCCCCTGGGACACATTTAACTATGGCTACACCTTC
CDR3: CASSLTPWDTFNYGYTF
V: TRBV11-2
J: TRBJ1-2
D: NA
size: many

DNA: TGTGCCAGCAGTCCCTCGGGGTACTATGGCTACACCTTC
CDR3: CASSPSGYYGYTF
V: TRBV12-3/TRBV12-4
J: TRBJ1-2
D: NA
size: NA

DNA: TGTGCCAGTAGTATCCGGGACCACCCCTACGAGCAGTACTTC
CDR3: CASSIRDHPYEQYF
V: TRBV19
J: TRBJ2-7
D: NA
size: NA

DNA: TGTGCCAGCAGTTTTAGGGCAGGGAGCCAAGAGACCCAGTACTTC
CDR3: CASSFRAGSQETQYF
V: TRBV6-5
J: TRBJ2-5
D: NA
size: NA

DNA: TGCAGTGCTACCGTCCCTAGCGGAAACAAAAACATTCAGTACTTC
CDR3: CSATVPSGNKNIQYF
V: TRBV20-1
J: TRBJ2-4
D: TRBD2
size: many

DNA: TGTGCCATCAGTGAGTCGATCGAGGAGACCCAGTACTTC
CDR3: CAISESIEETQYF
V: TRBV10-3
J: TRBJ2-5
D: NA
size: NA

DNA: TGTGCCAGCAGTCCTATAGCGGACCAAGAGACCCAGTACTTC
CDR3: CASSPIADQETQYF
V: TRBV28
J: TRBJ2-5
D: NA
size: NA

DNA: TGTGCCAGCAGTTTAGCGCCCTTCGACTGGAGGGAGACATATGAGCAGTTCTTC
CDR3: CASSLAPFDWRETYEQFF
V: TRBV12-3/TRBV12-4
J: TRBJ2-1
D: NA
size: NA

DNA: TGTGCCACCAGCAGAGATGGGGTAGCGGAGGACACAGATACGCAGTATTTT
CDR3: CATSRDGVAEDTDTQYF
V: TRBV15
J: TRBJ2-3
D: NA
size: many

DNA: TGCAGTGACAAGGGCGGAGGGAGAGCAGATACGCAGTATTTT
CDR3: CSDKGGGRADTQYF
V: TRBV20-1
J: TRBJ2-3
D: NA
size: many

DNA: TGCGCCAGCAGCCACTCCGGGCCTGGGGCCAACGTCCTGACTTTC
CDR3: CASSHSGPGANVLTF
V: TRBV5-1
J: TRBJ2-6
D: NA
size: NA

DNA: TGTGCCAGCAGTTTAGGGAACTATGGCTACACCTTC
CDR3: CASSLGNYGYTF
V: TRBV12-3/TRBV12-4
J: TRBJ1-2
D: NA
size: many

DNA: TGTGCCAGCCGGACCCTAGCGGGAGTGACAGATACGCAGTATTTT
CDR3: CASRTLAGVTDTQYF
V: TRBV27
J: TRBJ2-3
D: TRBD2
size: NA

DNA: TGCGCCAGCAGTGATGGGGGAGGCACCGGGGAGCTGTTTTTT
CDR3: CASSDGGGTGELFF
V: TRBV5-1
J: TRBJ2-2
D: NA
size: many

DNA: TGTGCCAGCAGCTTAGCGCTGACCGGCCTCCGGCATTTT
CDR3: CASSLALTGLRHF
V: TRBV7-2
J: TRBJ1-5
D: NA
size: NA

DNA: TGCAGTGCTAGAGTTGAGGGTCGACGACACGGCTACACCTTC
CDR3: CSARVEGRRHGYTF
V: TRBV20-1
J: TRBJ1-2
D: NA
size: many

DNA: TGTGCCAGCAGCTTAGGGGGACAGCCGAACTATGGCTACACCTTC
CDR3: CASSLGGQPNYGYTF
V: TRBV7-2
J: TRBJ1-2
D: TRBD1
size: many

DNA: TGTGCCAGCAGCGTAGCCATGACTAGCGGGGGACCCTACGAGCAGTACTTC
CDR3: CASSVAMTSGGPYEQYF
V: TRBV9
J: TRBJ2-7
D: TRBD2
size: many

DNA: TGTGCCTGGAGTAGCCAGGAGCTGTTTTTT
CDR3: CAWSSQELFF
V: TRBV30
J: TRBJ2-2
D: NA
size: many